This record concerns one T cell receptor (beta chain) sequence. Antigen unknown. This entry belongs to a study of PD-L1 blockade in urothelial cancer. Study at large: Patients' prior chemotherapy regimens numbered 0 to 3. Blood analysis took place 3 weeks (second dose) and 6 weeks after treatment start. Study outcomes and limitations: Better survival was forecast by a pretreatment blood TCR clonality below the median.

Regarding time point: pretreatment peripheral blood. The CDR3 has 13 amino acids. Trimming cost V 7 bases and J 2 bases, with 12 bases left between them. The germline V gene has CDR1 MDHEN and CDR2 SYDVKM. The table came from immunoSEQ multiplex PCR; TCRdb's copy has only in-frame clones and leaves some out. The sample has tens of thousands of clones, over 80% seen once. V and J are TRBV28 and TRBJ2-7; D remains unclear. This sequence was found in a woman in her 70s with urothelial cancer. The sequencing here drew on PBMCs, taken around atezolizumab (anti-PD-L1) treatment. CDR3 protein: CASKLDRTYEQYF. As DNA, the CDR3 is TGTGCCAGCAAGCTAGACCGGACCTACGAGCAGTACTTC.